The 32 T cell receptor beta chains reported below all come from one sample, sequenced in a study of blood T cell repertoires in COVID-19. This table comes from immunoSEQ multiplex PCR, and its TCRdb copy is limited to in-frame clones, with some not included. The sample records around 110,000 clones, around 89% being singletons. What was sequenced was peripheral blood. These receptors all come from a man aged 40-55 years with active or convalescent COVID-19.

The chain carries TRBV10-3 and TRBJ2-3; 8 positions match TRBD1. The CDR3 extends over 16 amino acids. V lost 4 bases, J lost 1 base, and 7 bases stayed unmatched. CDR1 is ENHRY, CDR2 SYGVKD, per germline. DNA of the CDR3: TGTGCCATCAGTGGCCAGGGGGCGCGCGGCACAGATACGCAGTATTTT. It translates to CAISGQGARGTDTQYF.

This clone is a singleton in its sample. The chain has TRBV27 and TRBJ2-1; tentative D call: TRBD2 (6 bases). CDR1 and CDR2 from the germline V gene are MNHEY and SMNVEV (reference sequence). The CDR3 contains 14 residues. The ends were cut back, 8 bases at V and 3 bases at J, with 14 bases in the middle. The CDR3 sequence is CASLSPGLYNEQFF. CDR3 nucleotides: TGTGCCAGCCTCTCGCCGGGACTCTACAATGAGCAGTTCTTC.

This clone was recorded once. The chain recombines TRBV19 with TRBJ1-4, with TRBD1 as a possible D gene (6 bases). The V end was cut by 6 bases, the J end by 6 bases, with 17 bases between. The V gene's germline CDR1 is LNHDA and CDR2 SQIVND (reference sequence). CDR3 length equals 15 residues. CDR3 sequence reads: CASSPIGQLYEKLFF. The CDR3 region has the DNA TGTGCCAGTAGCCCGATTGGACAGTTATATGAAAAACTGTTTTTT.

The chain employs TRBV28 and TRBJ1-5; TRBD1 matches 10 bases. This CDR3 has 15 amino acids. Germline CDR1 is MDHEN and CDR2 is SYDVKM. Losses at the gene ends were 4 bases for V and 3 bases for J; bases not matched to a gene: 3. The CDR3 sequence is CASSSGQGDNQPQHF. The CDR3 DNA follows: TGTGCCAGCAGTTCCGGACAGGGGGACAATCAGCCCCAGCATTTT.

J is TRBJ2-3 and V is TRBV30; a weak D match, TRBD2 (6 bases). V lost 2 bases, J lost 1 base, and 25 bases lay in between. The CDR3 consists of 19 residues. CDR1 and CDR2 (germline): GTSNPN, SVGIG (reference sequence). The CDR3 DNA sequence: TGTGCCTGGAGTACCCAACCGACTAACGGGAGCCGCCGCACAGATACGCAGTATTTT. It is translated as CAWSTQPTNGSRRTDTQYF. Full variable domain (missing parts from reference TRBV30 and TRBJ2-3): SQTIHQWPATLVQPVGSPLSLECTVEGTSNPNLYWYRQAAGRGLQLLFYSVGIGQISSEVPQNLSASRPQDRQFILSSKKLLLSDSGFYLCAWSTQPTNGSRRTDTQYFGPGTRLTVL.

V and J are TRBV18 and TRBJ1-2; the match to TRBD1 covers 8 bases. Germline CDR1 reads KGHSH; CDR2 reads LQKENI. Germline trimming cut 6 bases from V and 4 bases from J; bases unmatched to any gene: 7. The CDR3 has 14 amino acids. In DNA form, the CDR3 reads TGTGCCAGCTCCCAATCAGGGGGCCTCTATGGCTACACCTTC. Protein sequence: CASSQSGGLYGYTF.

The rearrangement uses TRBV30 and TRBJ2-7; 11 bases map to TRBD2. The CDR3 runs 15 residues. V shed 0 bases and J 6 bases; nucleotides not matched to a gene: 7. Looked up from germline, CDR1 is GTSNPN and CDR2 is SVGIG (reference sequence). The DNA for the CDR3 is TGTGCCTGGAGTGTATTTGGACTAGCGGGCTCCGAGCAGTACTTC. Protein: CAWSVFGLAGSEQYF.

The genes are TRBV6-5 and TRBJ2-5; TRBD1 matches 9 bases. Losses at the gene ends were 6 bases for V and 5 bases for J; bases not matched to a gene: 7. Germline V gives CDR1 MNHEY, CDR2 SVGAGI. CDR3 size: 14 residues. The CDR3 DNA is TGTGCCAGCAGCCTGGGACAGGGCGGGGAGACCCAGTACTTC. Protein: CASSLGQGGETQYF.

As DNA, the CDR3 is TGTGCCAGCAGTGAAGCTCTAAGCGGGAGGCCGGACGAGCAGTACTTC. Amino acid sequence: CASSEALSGRPDEQYF. This sequence joins TRBV2 and TRBJ2-7, with TRBD2 identical over 9 bases. Trimming removed 0 bases from V and 5 bases from J; junction bases left unmatched: 8. Germline values: CDR1 SNHLY, CDR2 FYNNEI. CDR3 length equals 16 residues.

The chain employs TRBV20-1 and TRBJ1-1; no reliable D call. The CDR3 length is 10 residues. Germline CDR1 is DFQATT and CDR2 is SNEGSKA (reference sequence). Trimming shortened V by 2 bases and J by 7 bases, and 5 bases separated the two germline ends. In DNA form, the CDR3 reads TGCAGTGCTAGATTTCTTGAAGCTTTCTTT. It yields the protein CSARFLEAFF.

The CDR3 protein is CASSHSMEGGSYEQYF. In nucleotides, the CDR3 is TGTGCCAGCAGCCATTCCATGGAGGGCGGCTCCTACGAGCAGTACTTC. The gene calls are TRBV7-9 and TRBJ2-7, with D perhaps matching TRBD2 (6 bases). Germline CDR1 is SEHNR and CDR2 is FQNEAQ (reference sequence). V dropped 5 bases and J dropped 0 bases, with 17 bases sitting between them. The CDR3 sequence is 16 residues long.

V and J are TRBV30 and TRBJ1-4, with TRBD1 as a possible D gene (5 bases). Germline V gives CDR1 GTSNPN, CDR2 SVGIG (reference sequence). This CDR3 is built from 14 residues. Between the trimmed V and J ends, which lost 1 base and 3 bases, there was a span of 9 bases. The CDR3 loop reads CAWSAGYANEKLFF. CDR3 in DNA: TGTGCCTGGAGTGCAGGGTACGCTAATGAAAAACTGTTTTTT.

V gene TRBV10-3 combines with J gene TRBJ1-2; 11 positions agree with TRBD1. J gave up 4 bases and V 3 bases, and 10 bases lay outside the gene matches. The length of the CDR3 is 17 residues. The germline V gene encodes CDR1 ENHRY and CDR2 SYGVKD. The CDR3 DNA is TGTGCCATCAGTGATACAAGGACAGGGGGCGATTCCTATGGCTACACCTTC. It yields the protein CAISDTRTGGDSYGYTF.

A word on this clone: An end of the junction does not agree with germline; a read error may underlie this. The chain carries TRBV3-1 (or the pseudogene TRBV3-2) and TRBJ1-2; D might be TRBD1 (6 bases). Germline assignment: CDR1 LGHDT and CDR2 YNNKEL (reference sequence). The CDR3 consists of 13 residues. In DNA form, the CDR3 reads TGTGCCAGCAGCCAAGACTCCGGGACACTCACCTTCTTC. It codes for CASSQDSGTLTFF.

The chain couples TRBV5-1 to TRBJ2-1; the D gene is possibly TRBD2 (5 bases). Germline V gene sequence: CDR1 SGHRS, CDR2 YFSETQ. The CDR3 spans 14 residues. V was pared by 7 bases and J by 5 bases, with 16 bases between. Written as DNA, the CDR3 is TGCGCCAGCCCTCCGCGTCTAGCCCACAATGAGCAGTTCTTC. Translation: CASPPRLAHNEQFF.

The chain joins TRBV19 to TRBJ1-1; 9 bases map to TRBD1. With V trimmed by 7 bases and J by 4 bases, 10 bases remained unmatched. Germline-derived CDR1 and CDR2 are LNHDA and SQIVND (reference sequence). The CDR3 loop spans 15 amino acids. Here the CDR3 reads CASIPPGQGATEAFF. Here the CDR3 DNA reads TGTGCCAGTATCCCTCCGGGACAGGGAGCCACTGAAGCTTTCTTT.

This chain connects TRBV5-6 to TRBJ1-6; D is perhaps TRBD1 (5 bases). Trimming shortened V by 1 base and J by 10 bases, and 18 bases separated the two germline ends. This CDR3 comprises 16 residues. From germline, CDR1 is SGHDT and CDR2 YYEEEE. CDR3 DNA sequence: TGTGCCAGCAGCTTGATGCTCGTGGGGGGGAAGTCACCCCTCCACTTT. Translation: CASSLMLVGGKSPLHF.

The chain uses TRBV7-2 and TRBJ1-2, with D possibly being TRBD1 (6 bases). The CDR3 runs to 14 residues. CDR1 is SGHTA and CDR2 is FQGNSA in the germline V gene. V gave up 6 bases and J gave up 4 bases, with 15 bases separating them. The CDR3, as DNA: TGTGCCAGCAGTCTGACAGGAGCTCTCTATGGCTACACCTTC. Residues: CASSLTGALYGYTF.

This chain connects TRBV28 to TRBJ1-1; TRBD1 might be the D (6 bases). Germline-derived CDR1 and CDR2 are MDHEN and SYDVKM. Trimming stripped 6 bases from V and 1 base from J, with 15 bases between. CDR3 size: 15 residues. The CDR3 DNA is TGTGCCAGCAGGACCGCCGGGACACAGAACACTGAAGCTTTCTTT. Translation: CASRTAGTQNTEAFF. The complete variable domain, with remaining parts taken from reference TRBV28 and TRBJ1-1, reads DVKVTQSSRYLVKRTGEKVFLECVQDMDHENMFWYRQDPGLGLRLIYFSYDVKMKEKGDIPEGYSVSREKKERFSLILESASTNQTSMYLCASRTAGTQNTEAFFGQGTRLTVV.

The rearrangement uses TRBV4-1 and TRBJ2-2; weak D call: TRBD1 (6 bases). The CDR3 has 15 amino acids. Trimming stripped 2 bases from V and 6 bases from J, with 13 bases between. Germline lookup yields CDR1 MGHRA and CDR2 YSYEKL. CDR3 amino acids: CASSQHPAGAGELFF. The CDR3 bases are TGCGCCAGCAGCCAACATCCTGCAGGGGCCGGGGAGCTGTTTTTT.

The gene calls are TRBV12-3 or TRBV12-4 and TRBJ2-7, with D perhaps matching TRBD1 (5 bases). The germline V and J ends were trimmed by 7 bases and 2 bases, with 12 bases remaining between them. This CDR3 spans 13 amino acids. This chain's CDR3 is CASTSQGPYEQYF. The CDR3 region has the DNA TGTGCCAGCACCTCTCAGGGCCCCTACGAGCAGTACTTC.

This chain uses TRBV25-1 with TRBJ2-3; 8 bases are a match to TRBD2. V trimming: 6 bases; J trimming: 2 bases; junction bases outside the gene matches: 7. Germline values: CDR1 MGHDK, CDR2 SYGVNS. This CDR3 region has 15 residues. CDR3 sequence reads: CASSDSGGPTDTQYF. Here the CDR3 DNA reads TGTGCCAGCAGCGATTCGGGAGGGCCCACAGATACGCAGTATTTT.

The rearrangement uses TRBV28 and TRBJ2-2; D is possibly TRBD2 (6 bases). The germline V gene has CDR1 MDHEN and CDR2 SYDVKM. Deletions cut 1 base from V and 3 bases from J, with 12 bases between. The CDR3 runs to 16 residues. CDR3 amino acids: CASSLSGGPHTGELFF. The CDR3 DNA follows: TGTGCCAGCAGTTTATCCGGAGGGCCACACACCGGGGAGCTGTTTTTT.

The chain couples TRBV4-3 to TRBJ2-7, with D possibly being TRBD2 (6 bases). Trimming shortened V by 1 base and J by 0 bases, and 10 bases separated the two germline ends. The CDR3 is made up of 15 amino acids. Germline V gene sequence: CDR1 LGHNA, CDR2 YSLEER. CDR3 region: CASSQGRGGSYEQYF. The CDR3 region has the DNA TGCGCCAGCAGCCAAGGGCGGGGAGGCTCCTACGAGCAGTACTTC.

This clone was recorded once. The chain carries TRBV5-1 and TRBJ2-2; D not certain. Deletions cut 0 bases from V and 7 bases from J, with 13 bases between. The germline CDR1 and CDR2 sequences are SGHRS and YFSETQ. This CDR3 comprises 15 residues. The CDR3 DNA follows: TGCGCCAGCAGCTTGGAGAGGATTCAAGGCGGGGAGCTGTTTTTT. Protein: CASSLERIQGGELFF.

A few counts support this clone. The J gene is TRBJ2-3, the V gene TRBV6-2 or TRBV6-3, with 8 nucleotides matching TRBD2. Germline V lookup: CDR1 MNHEY, CDR2 SVGEGT. J lost 4 bases, V lost 5 bases, and 5 bases had no gene match. CDR3 size: 14 residues. CDR3 nucleotides: TGTGCCAGCAGTAGCGGGAGTGCTGCAGATACGCAGTATTTT. This encodes CASSSGSAADTQYF.

The V call is TRBV2, the J call TRBJ2-3; 8 nucleotides line up with TRBD2. The CDR3 extends over 16 amino acids. In germline, CDR1 is SNHLY, CDR2 FYNNEI. The junction had 9 bases not matched to a gene; V was cut back by 4 bases and J by 3 bases. In nucleotides, the CDR3 is TGTGCCAGCAGTGTGGGACTAGAGTATAAGACAGATACGCAGTATTTT. Protein sequence: CASSVGLEYKTDTQYF.

The chain couples TRBV18 to TRBJ1-1; 8 bases are shared with TRBD1. From germline, CDR1 is KGHSH and CDR2 LQKENI. The CDR3 runs 16 residues. Germline trimming cut 3 bases from V and 5 bases from J; bases unmatched to any gene: 11. The CDR3 DNA reads as TGTGCCAGCTCACCCGCCGCCCAGGGGGCGCGGACTGAAGCTTTCTTT. Residues: CASSPAAQGARTEAFF.

The J gene is TRBJ2-7, the V gene TRBV19, with 8 nucleotides matching TRBD2. The V gene's germline CDR1 is LNHDA and CDR2 SQIVND (reference sequence). The CDR3 spans 17 residues. Losses at the gene ends were 1 base for V and 3 bases for J; bases not matched to a gene: 11. The CDR3, as DNA: TGTGCCAGTAGTATAGTAACGCCGGCGGGGGGCGGCTACGAGCAGTACTTC. This codes for CASSIVTPAGGGYEQYF.

This rearrangement joins TRBV23-1 to TRBJ1-4; 7 bases match TRBD1. TRBV23-1 is recorded as an ORF, its role being uncertain. The CDR3 spans 17 residues. Trimming at V came to 2 bases and at J to 8 bases, leaving 14 bases not matched to a gene. The CDR3 DNA reads as TGCGCCAGCAGTCAACCCGGGACGACAGGGATGGAGGAAAAACTGTTTTTT. This encodes CASSQPGTTGMEEKLFF.

This chain links TRBV27 with TRBJ2-1; no definite D call. The CDR3 has 15 amino acids. The germline gives CDR1 MNHEY, CDR2 SMNVEV (reference sequence). Trimming cost V 3 bases and J 0 bases, with 9 bases left between them. This CDR3 reads CASSLRRASYNEQFF. For the CDR3, the DNA is TGTGCCAGCAGTTTGCGGAGAGCCTCCTACAATGAGCAGTTCTTC.

The J gene is TRBJ2-3, the V gene TRBV6-2 or TRBV6-3; 9 bases are shared with TRBD2. The CDR3 runs 15 residues. Germline V gives CDR1 MNHEY, CDR2 SVGEGT. The V segment lost 5 bases and the J segment 5 bases; nucleotides outside the gene matches: 8. CDR3 protein: CASSPLAGPLDTQYF. CDR3 nucleotides: TGTGCCAGCAGTCCCCTAGCGGGACCTCTAGATACGCAGTATTTT.